The 26 T cell receptor beta chains presented below share a single source sample, sequenced in a study of spatial heterogeneity in lung cancer. TCRdb reanalysed the 5' RACE reads using MiXCR and keeps one entry per CDR3 protein. This repertoire shows 80,000 to 95,000 distinct CDR3 sequences, approximately 8.2% found once; its top ten account for about 7%. Time point: sample taken at primary tumor resection. Whole RNA, isolated from tumor, nontumor lung or frozen PBMC, was sequenced without prior sorting. The sample in question was PBMCs, obtained at surgery. The source of these receptors is a male donor with early-stage non-small cell lung cancer.

This clonotype turned up a few times. The V call is TRBV30, the J call TRBJ2-3; possibly TRBD1 for D (6 bases). This CDR3 is built from 14 residues. CDR1 is GTSNPN, CDR2 SVGIG, per germline (reference sequence). Trimming removed 3 bases at V and 4 bases at J, with 14 bases between. This CDR3 reads CAWSYNRAPDTQYF. The CDR3 nucleotides read TGTGCCTGGAGCTATAACAGGGCCCCAGATACGCAGTATTTT.

This chain joins TRBV2 and TRBJ2-6, with D perhaps given as TRBD1 or TRBD2 (5 bases each). Trimming shortened V by 8 bases and J by 4 bases, and 12 bases separated the two germline ends. Germline V gene data show CDR1 as SNHLY and CDR2 as FYNNEI. CDR3 length: 14 amino acids. As DNA, the CDR3 is TGTGCCAGCGAGACGGGGCGCGGGGCCAACGTCCTGACTTTC. It specifies CASETGRGANVLTF.

This clonotype was picked up many times. This chain joins TRBV19 and TRBJ2-7; 8 positions agree with TRBD2. Trimming at V came to 5 bases and at J to 2 bases, leaving 8 bases not matched to a gene. CDR1 is LNHDA and CDR2 is SQIVND in the germline V gene (reference sequence). This CDR3 has 15 residues. CDR3 loop: CASSSPGLGTYEQYF. In nucleotides, the CDR3 is TGTGCCAGTAGTTCACCGGGACTAGGGACCTACGAGCAGTACTTC.

This clonotype appeared many times. The CDR3, as DNA: TGTGCCAGCAGTGCGACCTATACAGGGTTCGACATTCAGTACTTC. This encodes CASSATYTGFDIQYF. The V gene is TRBV28, the J gene TRBJ2-4; weak D call: TRBD1 (6 bases). The germline V and J ends were trimmed by 5 bases and 8 bases, with 19 bases remaining between them. The CDR3 has 15 amino acids. The germline V gene has CDR1 MDHEN and CDR2 SYDVKM.

This clonotype was seen more than once but under ten times. The chain links TRBV6-5 to TRBJ2-4; D is perhaps TRBD2 (6 bases). V lost 4 bases and J 0 bases, leaving 16 bases between the germline ends. Germline CDR1 reads MNHEY; CDR2 reads SVGAGI. The CDR3 is 17 residues long. This CDR3 reads CASSSRDSSLAKNIQYF. In DNA, the CDR3 is TGTGCCAGCAGTTCACGGGACTCCTCGCTAGCCAAAAACATTCAGTACTTC.

This clonotype was detected only a few times. CDR3 region: CASSLEGTSRETQYF. In DNA form, the CDR3 reads TGTGCCAGCAGCTTAGAGGGGACTAGCAGAGAGACCCAGTACTTC. The rearrangement links TRBV11-2 to TRBJ2-5; 9 bases match TRBD2. Trimming took 0 bases from V and 4 from J; bases not matched to a gene: 3. The CDR3 has 15 residues. Germline CDR1 reads SGHAT; CDR2 reads FQNNGV.

The rearrangement uses TRBV20-1 and TRBJ2-2; D might be TRBD2 (7 bases). V lost 3 bases and J 5 bases, leaving 19 bases between the germline ends. Looked up from germline, CDR1 is DFQATT and CDR2 is SNEGSKA (reference sequence). The CDR3 runs 16 residues. The chain's CDR3 is CSARPLAGARTGELFF. In DNA, the CDR3 is TGCAGTGCTAGGCCTTTGGCGGGGGCGAGAACCGGGGAGCTGTTTTTT.

This clonotype has at least ten counts. The chain uses TRBV6-2 or TRBV6-3 and TRBJ1-1; D unresolved. The CDR3 runs to 12 residues. V lost 6 bases and J lost 5, with 10 bases in between. Germline CDR1 MNHEY, CDR2 SVGEGT. The CDR3 nucleotides are TGTGCCAGCAGGGAGGGTGGGACTGAAGCTTTCTTT. This encodes CASREGGTEAFF.

This clonotype has a count of ten or more. V gene TRBV28 combines with J gene TRBJ2-7; TRBD2 is a possible D gene (5 bases). CDR3 size: 13 residues. Germline V CDR1 and CDR2: MDHEN, SYDVKM. Trimming pared 7 bases from V and 1 base from J, leaving 11 bases between. The CDR3, as DNA: TGTGCCAGCACCCCGGGGTTGTCCTACGAGCAGTACTTC. The encoded protein is CASTPGLSYEQYF. The full variable domain, its missing parts supplied by reference TRBV28 and TRBJ2-7, is DVKVTQSSRYLVKRTGEKVFLECVQDMDHENMFWYRQDPGLGLRLIYFSYDVKMKEKGDIPEGYSVSREKKERFSLILESASTNQTSMYLCASTPGLSYEQYFGPGTRLTVT.

The J gene is TRBJ2-1, the V gene TRBV2; the D is unclear. Germline assignment: CDR1 SNHLY and CDR2 FYNNEI. The CDR3 has 11 amino acids. Deletions cut 0 bases from V and 12 bases from J, with 6 bases between. CDR3 sequence: CASSEAPRQFF. The CDR3 bases are TGTGCCAGCAGTGAAGCCCCCCGGCAGTTCTTC.

The table lists this clonotype with many counts. The chain combines TRBV7-2 with TRBJ1-2, with 10 bases lining up with TRBD1. Germline CDR1 reads SGHTA; CDR2 reads FQGNSA. The V segment lost 7 bases and the J segment 4 bases; nucleotides outside the gene matches: 9. The CDR3 runs to 15 residues. The CDR3 coding sequence is TGTGCCAGCACCATGAGACAGGGGGCAAGCTATGGCTACACCTTC. It codes for CASTMRQGASYGYTF.

This clonotype was recorded a few times. The chain has TRBV5-4 and TRBJ2-3; TRBD1 aligns across 7 bases. The V and J ends lost 5 bases and 14 bases, in that order; junction bases with no gene match: 11. The CDR3 totals 12 residues. The V gene's germline CDR1 is SGHNT and CDR2 YYREEE (reference sequence). The chain's CDR3 is CASRVEGGRWYF. The CDR3 DNA reads as TGTGCCAGCAGGGTTGAAGGGGGCCGATGGTATTTT. The whole variable domain, filled in from reference TRBV5-4 and TRBJ2-3, reads ETGVTQSPTHLIKTRGQQVTLRCSSQSGHNTVSWYQQALGQGPQFIFQYYREEENGRGNFPPRFSGLQFPNYSSELNVNALELDDSALYLCASRVEGGRWYFGPGTRLTVL.

This clonotype showed up many times. The chain carries TRBV19 and TRBJ1-5; D might be TRBD1 (5 bases). The V end was cut by 4 bases, the J end by 6 bases, with 16 bases between. Germline CDR1 reads LNHDA; CDR2 reads SQIVND (reference sequence). CDR3 length: 15 residues. The CDR3 loop reads CASSTVGGSGQPQHF. DNA for the CDR3: TGTGCCAGTAGTACCGTCGGGGGTTCGGGTCAGCCCCAGCATTTT.

This clonotype was seen only a few times. The V call is TRBV9, the J call TRBJ2-5, with D perhaps matching TRBD2 (5 bases). Between the trimmed V and J ends, which lost 5 bases and 5 bases, there was a span of 16 bases. The CDR3 consists of 14 residues. The germline CDR1 and CDR2 sequences are SGDLS and YYNGEE. The CDR3 is CASSRGGREETQYF. CDR3 coding DNA: TGTGCCAGCAGTAGAGGCGGGCGAGAGGAGACCCAGTACTTC. Full variable domain (missing parts from reference TRBV9 and TRBJ2-5): DSGVTQTPKHLITATGQRVTLRCSPRSGDLSVYWYQQSLDQGLQFLIQYYNGEERAKGNILERFSAQQFPDLHSELNLSSLELGDSALYFCASSRGGREETQYFGPGTRLLVL.

This clonotype came up many times. The V call is TRBV29-1, the J call TRBJ1-2; D is unclear. The V end lost 0 bases, the J end lost 4 bases, and 9 bases lay between the germline ends. This CDR3 spans 13 amino acids. CDR1 SQVTM and CDR2 ANQGSEA come from the germline V gene. Written as DNA, the CDR3 is TGCAGCGTTGAAGATCAGAACAGCTATGGCTACACCTTC. Translating it yields CSVEDQNSYGYTF.

The chain is built from TRBV29-1 and TRBJ2-5; TRBD2 matches 9 bases. The V and J ends lost 4 bases and 3 bases, in that order; junction bases with no gene match: 3. Germline CDR1 SQVTM, CDR2 ANQGSEA. The CDR3 has 13 amino acids. In DNA form, the CDR3 reads TGCAGCGTTGCCCGACTAGCGGAAGAGACCCAGTACTTC. Amino acids: CSVARLAEETQYF.

There are many counts of this clonotype. This chain joins TRBV11-2 and TRBJ2-2; D is undetermined. The V gene lost 6 bases and the J gene lost 1 base, with 6 bases spanning the gap. The V gene's germline CDR1 is SGHAT and CDR2 FQNNGV. CDR3 length: 13 amino acids. The CDR3 sequence: CASRTRNTGELFF. The DNA for the CDR3 is TGTGCCAGCAGGACAAGGAACACCGGGGAGCTGTTTTTT.

This rearrangement joins TRBV4-2 to TRBJ1-1; unclear D gene. V was shortened by 4 bases and J by 0 bases, with 9 bases between the two germline ends. The CDR3 totals 14 residues. Germline V CDR1 and CDR2: LGHNA, YNFKEQ. CDR3 in amino acids: CASSPRTMNTEAFF. As DNA, the CDR3 is TGTGCCAGCAGCCCCCGCACGATGAACACTGAAGCTTTCTTT.

This clonotype has only a few counts. This chain's CDR3 is CSASTDPYNEQFF. CDR3 DNA: TGCAGTGCTAGCACAGACCCCTACAATGAGCAGTTCTTC. The gene calls are TRBV20-1 and TRBJ2-1; the D is unclear. Trimming took 3 bases from V and 2 from J, leaving 8 bases between them. The CDR3 extends over 13 amino acids. The germline gives CDR1 DFQATT, CDR2 SNEGSKA (reference sequence).

At least ten counts were recorded for this clonotype. This sequence joins TRBV5-1 and TRBJ2-3, with unresolved D. The V end was cut by 1 base, the J end by 4 bases, with 13 bases between. CDR3 length: 15 amino acids. The germline V gene has CDR1 SGHRS and CDR2 YFSETQ. In DNA, the CDR3 is TGCGCCAGCAGCTTGACTACCCCTGGAGCAGATACGCAGTATTTT. Protein sequence: CASSLTTPGADTQYF.

This clonotype was recorded at least ten times. The V call is TRBV7-9, the J call TRBJ2-7; TRBD2 agrees at 9 bases. Germline trimming cut 3 bases from V and 7 bases from J; bases unmatched to any gene: 7. Germline lookup yields CDR1 SEHNR and CDR2 FQNEAQ (reference sequence). This CDR3 has 14 amino acids. This chain's CDR3 is CASSFSGSSVEQYF. Written as DNA, the CDR3 is TGTGCCAGCAGCTTTAGCGGGAGTAGTGTGGAGCAGTACTTC. Full variable domain (outside the CDR3, taken from reference TRBV7-9 and TRBJ2-7): DTGVSQNPRHKITKRGQNVTFRCDPISEHNRLYWYRQTLGQGPEFLTYFQNEAQLEKSRLLSDRFSAERPKGSFSTLEIQRTEQGDSAMYLCASSFSGSSVEQYFGPGTRLTVT.

This clonotype was seen at least ten times. In nucleotides, the CDR3 is TGTGCCAGCAGCTCTACGGACAGGGGGAAAAATTCACCCCTCCACTTT. This sequence encodes CASSSTDRGKNSPLHF. The chain is built from TRBV6-5 and TRBJ1-6; 10 bases align to TRBD1. CDR1 is MNHEY and CDR2 is SVGAGI in the germline V gene. Trimming at V came to 6 bases and at J to 7 bases, leaving 9 bases not matched to a gene. The CDR3 length is 16 residues.

The rearrangement joins TRBV28 to TRBJ1-1; D unclear. The ends were cut back, 3 bases at V and 4 bases at J, with 12 bases in the middle. The germline V gene has CDR1 MDHEN and CDR2 SYDVKM. The CDR3 spans 14 residues. CDR3: CASSFRPAGTEAFF. CDR3 in DNA: TGTGCCAGCAGTTTTCGACCGGCGGGCACTGAAGCTTTCTTT.

The table lists this clonotype with a few counts. This rearrangement joins TRBV28 to TRBJ2-1; no definite D call. From germline, CDR1 is MDHEN and CDR2 SYDVKM. The CDR3 is 15 residues long. Deletions cut 7 bases from V and 4 bases from J, with 17 bases between. CDR3 bases: TGTGCCAGCACCATTGCTGGGGTTACTTACAATGAGCAGTTCTTC. Protein product: CASTIAGVTYNEQFF.

The chain combines TRBV7-3 with TRBJ2-1; 7 bases match TRBD2. Germline CDR1 and CDR2: SGHTA and FQGTGA. Germline trimming cut 4 bases from V and 8 bases from J; bases unmatched to any gene: 11. CDR3 length: 15 amino acids. Here the CDR3 reads CASSSDPAGLDEQFF. Here the CDR3 DNA reads TGTGCCAGCAGCTCCGACCCAGCGGGGTTGGATGAGCAGTTCTTC.

In this sample, this clonotype turned up a few times. The chain is built from TRBV10-3 and TRBJ2-7; unclear D gene. The germline gives CDR1 ENHRY, CDR2 SYGVKD. The CDR3 contains 15 residues. V lost 6 bases and J 2 bases, leaving 17 bases between the germline ends. In DNA form, the CDR3 reads TGTGCCATCAGCCTCGAAGGCAACTCACCCTACGAGCAGTACTTC. It encodes CAISLEGNSPYEQYF.